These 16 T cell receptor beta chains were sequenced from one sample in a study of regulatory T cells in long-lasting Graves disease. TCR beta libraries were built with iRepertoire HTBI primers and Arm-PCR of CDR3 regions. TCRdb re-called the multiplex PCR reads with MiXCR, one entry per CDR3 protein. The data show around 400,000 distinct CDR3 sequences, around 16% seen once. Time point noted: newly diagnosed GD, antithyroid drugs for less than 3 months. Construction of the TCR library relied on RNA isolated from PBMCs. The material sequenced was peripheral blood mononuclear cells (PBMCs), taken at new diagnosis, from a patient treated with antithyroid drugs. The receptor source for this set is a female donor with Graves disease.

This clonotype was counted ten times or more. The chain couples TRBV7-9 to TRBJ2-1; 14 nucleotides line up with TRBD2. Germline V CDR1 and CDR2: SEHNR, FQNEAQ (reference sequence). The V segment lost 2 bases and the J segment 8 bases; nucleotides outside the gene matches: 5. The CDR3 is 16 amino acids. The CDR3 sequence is CASSLRTSGGLDEQFF. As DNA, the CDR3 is TGTGCCAGCAGCTTACGGACTAGCGGGGGGTTGGATGAGCAGTTCTTC.

CDR3 loop: CASSVGQGVGYTF. The CDR3 nucleotides read TGCGCCAGCAGCGTAGGACAGGGGGTTGGCTACACCTTC. The chain combines TRBV5-1 with TRBJ1-2, with TRBD1 matching 10 bases. CDR1 is SGHRS and CDR2 is YFSETQ in the germline V gene. V shed 4 bases and J 7 bases; nucleotides not matched to a gene: 4. The CDR3 consists of 13 residues.

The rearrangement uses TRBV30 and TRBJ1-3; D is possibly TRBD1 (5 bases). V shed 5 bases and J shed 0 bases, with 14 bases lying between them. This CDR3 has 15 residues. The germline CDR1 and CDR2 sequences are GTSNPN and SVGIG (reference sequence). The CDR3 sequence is CAWFPPDSSGNTIYF. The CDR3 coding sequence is TGTGCCTGGTTTCCTCCCGACAGCTCTGGAAACACCATATATTTT.

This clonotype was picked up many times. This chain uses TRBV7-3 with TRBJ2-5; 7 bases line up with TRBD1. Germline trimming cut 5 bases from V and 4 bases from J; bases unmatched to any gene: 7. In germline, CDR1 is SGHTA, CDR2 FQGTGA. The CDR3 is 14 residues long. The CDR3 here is CASSPGTAGETQYF. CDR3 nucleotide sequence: TGTGCCAGCAGCCCGGGGACAGCTGGAGAGACCCAGTACTTC.

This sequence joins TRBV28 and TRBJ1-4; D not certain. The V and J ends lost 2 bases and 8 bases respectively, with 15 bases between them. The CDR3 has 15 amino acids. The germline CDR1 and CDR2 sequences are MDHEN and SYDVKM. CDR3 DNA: TGTGCCAGCAGTTTAGACCCCCTACTAATGGAAAAACTGTTTTTT. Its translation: CASSLDPLLMEKLFF.

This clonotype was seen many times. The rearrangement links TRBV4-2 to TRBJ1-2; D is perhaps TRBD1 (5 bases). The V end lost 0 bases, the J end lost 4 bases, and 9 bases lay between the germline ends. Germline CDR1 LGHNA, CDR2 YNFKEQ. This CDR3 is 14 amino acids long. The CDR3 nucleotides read TGTGCCAGCAGCCAAGATTTAAGGGGCTATGGCTACACCTTC. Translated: CASSQDLRGYGYTF.

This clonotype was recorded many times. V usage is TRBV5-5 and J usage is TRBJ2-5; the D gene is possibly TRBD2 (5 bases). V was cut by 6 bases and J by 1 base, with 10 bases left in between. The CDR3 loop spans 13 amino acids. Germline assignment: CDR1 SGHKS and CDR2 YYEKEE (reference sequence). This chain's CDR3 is CASNPGSQETQYF. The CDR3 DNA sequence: TGTGCCAGCAACCCGGGATCCCAAGAGACCCAGTACTTC.

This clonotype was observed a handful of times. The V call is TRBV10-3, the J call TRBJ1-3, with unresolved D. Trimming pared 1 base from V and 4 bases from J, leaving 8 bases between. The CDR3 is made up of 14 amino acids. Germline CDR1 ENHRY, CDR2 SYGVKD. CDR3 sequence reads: CAISEWKKGNTIYF. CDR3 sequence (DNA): TGTGCCATCAGTGAGTGGAAAAAAGGAAACACCATATATTTT.

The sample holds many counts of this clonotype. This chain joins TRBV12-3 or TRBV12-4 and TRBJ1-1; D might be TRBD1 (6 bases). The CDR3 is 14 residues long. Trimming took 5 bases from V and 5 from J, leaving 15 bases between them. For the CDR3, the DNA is TGTGCCAGCAGTCCGACAGGAGACCAGACTGAAGCTTTCTTT. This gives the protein CASSPTGDQTEAFF.

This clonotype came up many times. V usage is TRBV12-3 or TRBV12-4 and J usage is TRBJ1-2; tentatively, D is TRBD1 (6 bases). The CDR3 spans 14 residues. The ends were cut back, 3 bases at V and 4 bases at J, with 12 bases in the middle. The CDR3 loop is CASSFNRASYGYTF. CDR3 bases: TGTGCCAGCAGTTTTAACAGGGCCTCCTATGGCTACACCTTC.

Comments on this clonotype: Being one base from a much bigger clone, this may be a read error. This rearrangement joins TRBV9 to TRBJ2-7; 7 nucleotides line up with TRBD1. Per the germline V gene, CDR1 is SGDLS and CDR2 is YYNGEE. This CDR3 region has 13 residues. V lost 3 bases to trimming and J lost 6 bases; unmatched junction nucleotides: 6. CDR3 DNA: TGTGCCAGCAGCGGATGGACAGGCCCCGAGCAGTACGTC. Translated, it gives CASSGWTGPEQYV.

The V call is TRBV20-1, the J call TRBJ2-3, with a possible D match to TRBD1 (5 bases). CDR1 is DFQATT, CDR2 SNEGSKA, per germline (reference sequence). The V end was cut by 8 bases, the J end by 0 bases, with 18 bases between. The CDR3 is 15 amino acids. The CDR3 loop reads CSTSMTDGSTDTQYF. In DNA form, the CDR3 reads TGCAGTACCTCTATGACAGATGGGAGCACAGATACGCAGTATTTT.

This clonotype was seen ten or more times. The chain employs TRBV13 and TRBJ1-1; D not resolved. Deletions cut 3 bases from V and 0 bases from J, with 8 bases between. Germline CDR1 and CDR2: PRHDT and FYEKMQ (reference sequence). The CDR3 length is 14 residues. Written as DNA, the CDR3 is TGTGCCAGCAGCTTGGCCACTTTGAACACTGAAGCTTTCTTT. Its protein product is CASSLATLNTEAFF.

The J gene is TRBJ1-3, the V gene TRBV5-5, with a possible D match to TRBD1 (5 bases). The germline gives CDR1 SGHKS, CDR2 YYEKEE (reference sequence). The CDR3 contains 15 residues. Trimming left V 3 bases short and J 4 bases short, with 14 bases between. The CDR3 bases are TGTGCCAGCAGCTCCTACGGGACCGAAGGAAACACCATATATTTT. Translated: CASSSYGTEGNTIYF.

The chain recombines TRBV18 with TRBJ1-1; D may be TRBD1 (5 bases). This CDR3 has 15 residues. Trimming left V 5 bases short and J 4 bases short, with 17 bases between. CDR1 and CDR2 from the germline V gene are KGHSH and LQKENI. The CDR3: CASSNYSLGLTEAFF. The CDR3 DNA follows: TGTGCCAGCTCAAACTATTCCTTGGGACTCACTGAAGCTTTCTTT.

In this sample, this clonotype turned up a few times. The CDR3 is CASTSTGTDPPLGGHTF. In DNA form, the CDR3 reads TGTGCCAGCACCTCAACGGGGACCGATCCCCCCCTGGGGGGCCACACCTTC. The chain employs TRBV3-1 and TRBJ1-2, with a possible D match to TRBD1 (6 bases). V lost 7 bases and J lost 12, with 33 bases in between. CDR1 and CDR2 (germline): LGHDT, YNNKEL (reference sequence). This CDR3 region has 17 residues. The full variable domain, in which reference TRBV3-1 and TRBJ1-2 provide the parts outside the CDR3, is DTAVSQTPKYLVTQMGNDKSIKCEQNLGHDTMYWYKQDSKKFLKIMFSYNNKELIINETVPNRFSPKSPDKAHLNLHINSLELGDSAVYFCASTSTGTDPPLGGHTFGSGTRLTVV.